This TCR beta chain is drawn from a study of T-cell memory formation after mild COVID-19. The CDR3 has 13 amino acids. CDR1 is LGHDT, CDR2 YNNKEL, per germline (reference sequence). Germline trimming cut 8 bases from V and 0 bases from J; bases unmatched to any gene: 0. Each CDR3 protein gets one entry after TCRdb re-called the 5' RACE reads with MiXCR. Seen here are approximately 250,000 distinct CDR3 sequences, over 15% observed once, and the top ten hold around 21%. The chain has TRBV3-1 and TRBJ2-5; TRBD1 matches at 10 bases. Material for sequencing was PBMCs or a T cell subset sorted from them (not recorded which). The origin of this receptor is a man younger than 30 who had mild COVID-19 (a few samples of this study predate the infection). Cell type and time point are not known. Here the CDR3 reads CASDRGHQETQYF. The CDR3 nucleotides are TGTGCCAGCGACAGGGGGCACCAAGAGACCCAGTACTTC.